Following are 32 T cell receptor beta chains from one sample sequenced in a study of OX40 agonist ivuxolimab in advanced cancers. Data came from immunoSEQ multiplex PCR; TCRdb stores just in-frame clones and leaves some out. Of more than 60,000 clones listed, about 80% are singletons. The specimen was CD4+ or CD8+ T cells sorted from blood, collected in a trial of the OX40 agonist ivuxolimab. These receptors originate from an adult with an advanced solid tumor such as melanoma, head and neck, liver or kidney cancer.

This chain links TRBV6-1 with TRBJ1-5; the D gene is possibly TRBD1 (6 bases). The CDR3 contains 17 residues. The germline V gene has CDR1 MNHNS and CDR2 SASEGT. Trimming stripped 0 bases from V and 3 bases from J, with 15 bases between. The CDR3 is CASSEALGGGNNQPQHF. For the CDR3, the DNA is TGTGCCAGCAGTGAAGCGCTAGGGGGGGGCAACAATCAGCCCCAGCATTTT.

This chain joins TRBV6-5 and TRBJ1-1, with D possibly TRBD1 on 5 matching bases. Looked up from germline, CDR1 is MNHEY and CDR2 is SVGAGI. This CDR3 spans 15 amino acids. V was cut by 2 bases and J by 0 bases, with 10 bases left in between. CDR3 bases: TGTGCCAGCAGTTACGCCGGGACCGTGAACACTGAAGCTTTCTTT. This gives the protein CASSYAGTVNTEAFF.

This sequence joins TRBV5-1 and TRBJ2-6, with D tentatively TRBD1 (6 bases). This CDR3 is built from 16 residues. V was pared by 4 bases and J by 0 bases, with 11 bases between. Germline values: CDR1 SGHRS, CDR2 YFSETQ. In nucleotides, the CDR3 is TGCGCCAGCAGCGCCGACAGGACCTCTGGGGCCAACGTCCTGACTTTC. Protein: CASSADRTSGANVLTF.

The chain joins TRBV19 to TRBJ1-6; D perhaps matches TRBD1 (5 bases). Germline V gene lookup returns CDR1 LNHDA and CDR2 SQIVND (reference sequence). The CDR3 has 15 residues. Trimming took off 10 bases at V and 9 bases at J, with 22 bases between the two ends. Here the CDR3 DNA reads TGTGCCACCAAGGGGACTGGGCAGGGAGGTTCACCCCTCCACTTT. It codes for CATKGTGQGGSPLHF.

The chain has TRBV7-2 and TRBJ1-5; D uncertain. The length of the CDR3 is 14 residues. The germline CDR1 and CDR2 sequences are SGHTA and FQGNSA. V gave up 7 bases and J gave up 0 bases, with 10 bases separating them. The CDR3 spells CASNDALSNQPQHF. The CDR3 bases are TGTGCCAGCAACGACGCCCTTAGCAATCAGCCCCAGCATTTT. Looking up the rest from reference TRBV7-2 and TRBJ1-5 gives the full variable domain: GAGVSQSPSNKVTEKGKDVELRCDPISGHTALYWYRQSLGQGLEFLIYFQGNSAPDKSGLPSDRFSAERTGGSVSTLTIQRTQQEDSAVYLCASNDALSNQPQHFGDGTRLSIL.

The J gene is TRBJ1-2, the V gene TRBV6-6; D is unclear. This CDR3 has 14 residues. V lost 3 bases to trimming and J lost 6 bases, with 14 bases between them. Germline CDR1 reads MNHNY; CDR2 reads SVGAGI (reference sequence). Written as DNA, the CDR3 is TGTGCCAGCAGTTATCTCACGGGGAATGATGGCTACACCTTC. Its translation: CASSYLTGNDGYTF.

The chain carries TRBV6-5 and TRBJ1-5; tentative D call: TRBD1 (5 bases). The V gene's germline CDR1 is MNHEY and CDR2 SVGAGI. The CDR3 is 14 amino acids. The V end was cut by 8 bases, the J end by 8 bases, with 19 bases between. For the CDR3, the DNA is TGTGCCAGCTCGGGGGGAAAGCTTAGGGAGCCCCAGCATTTT. Translation gives CASSGGKLREPQHF.

J is TRBJ2-3 and V is TRBV7-3; 11 bases line up with TRBD2. V trimming: 4 bases; J trimming: 6 bases; junction bases outside the gene matches: 9. Germline CDR1 reads SGHTA; CDR2 reads FQGTGA. The CDR3 sequence is 16 residues long. Here the CDR3 reads CASSSLAGGPPDTQYF. Here the CDR3 DNA reads TGTGCCAGCAGCTCTCTAGCGGGGGGCCCCCCCGATACGCAGTATTTT.

The chain has TRBV5-1 and TRBJ2-1, with 9 bases matching TRBD1. Germline trimming cut 5 bases from V and 1 base from J; bases unmatched to any gene: 4. Looked up from germline, CDR1 is SGHRS and CDR2 is YFSETQ. This CDR3 contains 15 residues. The CDR3 is CASRRTGESYNEQFF. The CDR3 DNA sequence: TGCGCCAGCAGACGGACAGGGGAATCCTACAATGAGCAGTTCTTC.

This chain connects TRBV7-2 to TRBJ2-2; D might be TRBD1 (6 bases). Looked up from germline, CDR1 is SGHTA and CDR2 is FQGNSA. This CDR3 region has 15 residues. V shed 1 base and J shed 8 bases, with 14 bases lying between them. DNA of the CDR3: TGTGCCAGCAGCTTAGGTCCAGGGGCGGAAGGGGAGCTGTTTTTT. Amino acids: CASSLGPGAEGELFF.

This sequence joins TRBV5-4 and TRBJ2-1, with 7 bases aligning to TRBD1. The germline CDR1 and CDR2 sequences are SGHNT and YYREEE (reference sequence). There are 13 residues in the CDR3. Trimming removed 4 bases from V and 6 bases from J; junction bases left unmatched: 4. The CDR3 region is CASSENRGNEQFF. The CDR3, as DNA: TGTGCCAGCAGCGAAAACAGGGGCAATGAGCAGTTCTTC.

This rearrangement joins TRBV5-1 to TRBJ2-2; D is uncertain. CDR1 is SGHRS, CDR2 YFSETQ, per germline. The CDR3 is 14 residues long. The V and J ends lost 5 bases and 0 bases respectively, with 8 bases between them. CDR3 bases: TGCGCCAGCAGGGAATTGTCGAACACCGGGGAGCTGTTTTTT. Its translation is CASRELSNTGELFF.

This clone was observed a single time. V and J are TRBV28 and TRBJ2-7; D possibly uses TRBD1 or TRBD2 (5 bases each). V lost 5 bases, J lost 6 bases, and 8 bases lay in between. Germline-derived CDR1 and CDR2 are MDHEN and SYDVKM. The CDR3 totals 11 residues. CDR3 DNA sequence: TGTGCCAGCAGTAGTGGGGGCGAGCAGTACTTC. This sequence encodes CASSSGGEQYF.

The chain links TRBV28 to TRBJ1-1; possible D gene TRBD1, 6 bases. Germline V gene sequence: CDR1 MDHEN, CDR2 SYDVKM. This CDR3 spans 17 amino acids. The ends were cut back, 5 bases at V and 2 bases at J, with 21 bases in the middle. CDR3 sequence reads: CASSAMRGRGSNTEAFF. CDR3 nucleotides: TGTGCCAGCAGTGCTATGAGGGGGAGGGGGTCAAACACTGAAGCTTTCTTT.

The genes are TRBV9 and TRBJ2-2; no reliable D call. This CDR3 region has 15 residues. Germline V CDR1 and CDR2: SGDLS, YYNGEE. V shed 2 bases and J shed 1 base, with 9 bases lying between them. Here the CDR3 DNA reads TGTGCCAGCAGCGTGGATCCAGTGAACACCGGGGAGCTGTTTTTT. Residues: CASSVDPVNTGELFF.

This clone appeared a few times. This chain links TRBV5-1 with TRBJ1-5; weak D call: TRBD1 (6 bases). V lost 1 base and J 8 bases, leaving 13 bases between the germline ends. The CDR3 is made up of 14 amino acids. Germline V gene sequence: CDR1 SGHRS, CDR2 YFSETQ. Written as DNA, the CDR3 is TGCGCCAGCAGCTTGAGTCAGGGGTCAGAGCCCCAGCATTTT. It specifies CASSLSQGSEPQHF.

This chain uses TRBV12-5 with TRBJ2-1; D not resolved. The CDR3 is 14 amino acids. The V gene lost 1 base and the J gene lost 9 bases, with 13 bases spanning the gap. CDR1 is LGHNT, CDR2 FRNRAP, per germline. CDR3 coding DNA: TGTGCTAGTGGTTTGGAAGCCCTCGGCGGTGAGCAGTTCTTC. Its protein is CASGLEALGGEQFF.

The chain joins TRBV9 to TRBJ1-4; D gene ambiguous. The CDR3 contains 14 residues. The germline V gene encodes CDR1 SGDLS and CDR2 YYNGEE. Trimming left V 4 bases short and J 7 bases short, with 14 bases between. In DNA, the CDR3 is TGTGCCAGCAGCTTCACCCCGAATGGTGAAAAACTGTTTTTT. Translating it yields CASSFTPNGEKLFF.

The CDR3 bases are TGTGCCAGCAGTTACCCCAGGGGAGATGAGCAGTTCTTC. This codes for CASSYPRGDEQFF. The rearrangement links TRBV6-5 to TRBJ2-1; a weak D match, TRBD1 (6 bases). V lost 2 bases to trimming and J lost 8 bases, with 10 bases between them. There are 13 residues in the CDR3. CDR1 and CDR2 (germline): MNHEY, SVGAGI.

The chain links TRBV25-1 to TRBJ2-2, with 9 bases lining up with TRBD1. This CDR3 comprises 16 residues. The germline V gene has CDR1 MGHDK and CDR2 SYGVNS. V gave up 8 bases and J gave up 4 bases; unmatched junction bases: 11. DNA of the CDR3: TGTGCCAGCTCCTCAGTCCCACAGGGGGCCACCGGGGAGCTGTTTTTT. Translation: CASSSVPQGATGELFF.

V and J are TRBV10-3 and TRBJ2-3, with unresolved D. The V and J ends lost 0 bases and 1 base respectively, with 5 bases between them. The CDR3 has 14 amino acids. The germline V gene has CDR1 ENHRY and CDR2 SYGVKD. The CDR3 DNA follows: TGTGCCATCAGTGAGTCGGCGGGCACAGATACGCAGTATTTT. This translates into CAISESAGTDTQYF.

The V call is TRBV7-2, the J call TRBJ1-6; 7 nucleotides align to TRBD1. V dropped 5 bases and J dropped 10; count of bases not matched to a gene: 14. The CDR3 is 16 residues long. Germline V lookup: CDR1 SGHTA, CDR2 FQGNSA. In DNA, the CDR3 is TGTGCCAGCAGCGTCTACACGGACAGGCGTATGTCACCCCTCCACTTT. Translation: CASSVYTDRRMSPLHF.

The chain uses TRBV5-6 and TRBJ1-6; the match to TRBD1 covers 9 bases. The germline V gene encodes CDR1 SGHDT and CDR2 YYEEEE. V was clipped by 2 bases and J by 9 bases; unmatched bases: 9. The CDR3 spans 16 residues. DNA for the CDR3: TGTGCCAGCAGCTTACGACCGGGACAGGGACCTTCACCCCTCCACTTT. Amino acid sequence: CASSLRPGQGPSPLHF.

The rearrangement joins TRBV6-5 to TRBJ1-5; D gene unclear. With 6 bases removed from V and 5 bases from J, the gap between germline ends came to 11 bases. Per germline, CDR1 MNHEY and CDR2 SVGAGI. There are 13 residues in the CDR3. The CDR3 DNA sequence: TGTGCCAGCAGAGCTCGAGGGTATCAGCCCCAGCATTTT. Its translation is CASRARGYQPQHF.

The chain uses TRBV23-1 and TRBJ1-1; TRBD1 aligns across 8 bases. TRBV23-1 is recorded as an ORF, its role being uncertain. V was pared by 3 bases and J by 5 bases, with 5 bases of the junction left unmatched. The length of the CDR3 is 14 residues. In DNA form, the CDR3 reads TGCGCCAGCAGTCAGGCCAGGGGGCAGACTGAAGCTTTCTTT. It yields the protein CASSQARGQTEAFF.

J is TRBJ1-5 and V is TRBV27; D possibly corresponds to TRBD1 (5 bases). Looked up from germline, CDR1 is MNHEY and CDR2 is SMNVEV (reference sequence). V was clipped by 4 bases and J by 6 bases, with 13 bases between them. CDR3 length: 14 amino acids. The CDR3: CASSSLGTVQPQHF. Written as DNA, the CDR3 is TGTGCCAGCAGTTCCCTGGGGACGGTTCAGCCCCAGCATTTT.

The V gene is TRBV5-8, the J gene TRBJ2-5; 11 bases are shared with TRBD1. Germline V gives CDR1 SGHTS, CDR2 YDEGEE. V lost 3 bases, J lost 4 bases, and 5 bases stayed unmatched. The CDR3 runs to 15 residues. This CDR3 reads CASSSRTGGVETQYF. The DNA for the CDR3 is TGTGCCAGCAGCTCACGGACAGGGGGCGTAGAGACCCAGTACTTC.

The genes are TRBV6-5 and TRBJ1-2; 7 bases map to TRBD1. Germline CDR1 reads MNHEY; CDR2 reads SVGAGI. The J segment lost 4 bases and the V segment lost 4 bases, leaving 6 bases of the junction unmatched. The CDR3 is made up of 14 amino acids. The CDR3 nucleotides are TGTGCCAGCAGTTCAGCCGGGACAGCCTATGGCTACACCTTC. It translates to CASSSAGTAYGYTF.

This chain joins TRBV5-1 and TRBJ2-1; D not resolved. The V end lost 6 bases, the J end lost 7 bases, and 14 bases lay between the germline ends. This CDR3 contains 13 residues. The germline V gene has CDR1 SGHRS and CDR2 YFSETQ. CDR3 region: CASNLPSDNEQFF. The CDR3 nucleotides are TGCGCCAGCAACCTGCCCAGCGATAATGAGCAGTTCTTC.

The rearrangement joins TRBV10-3 to TRBJ2-5; the D gene could be TRBD1 or TRBD2 (6 bases each). Trimming removed 0 bases at V and 8 bases at J, with 19 bases between. This CDR3 region has 16 residues. Germline V lookup: CDR1 ENHRY, CDR2 SYGVKD. CDR3 bases: TGTGCCATCAGTGAGTCCGGGGGCCCTGCCGGAGGAACCCAGTACTTC. Its protein is CAISESGGPAGGTQYF.

This clone turned up a few times. The chain uses TRBV28 and TRBJ2-7; D unresolved. The CDR3 has 15 residues. The germline V gene has CDR1 MDHEN and CDR2 SYDVKM. Trimming pared 6 bases from V and 0 bases from J, leaving 15 bases between. The DNA of the CDR3 is TGTGCCAGCAGCCGCACCGGGTCGAGCTCCTACGAGCAGTACTTC. It encodes CASSRTGSSSYEQYF.

The DNA of the CDR3 is TGTGCCAGCAGCCTGGGACAGGGGTACACCGGGGAGCTGTTTTTT. As protein: CASSLGQGYTGELFF. The genes are TRBV7-6 and TRBJ2-2; the match to TRBD1 covers 10 bases. Germline CDR1 SGHVS, CDR2 FNYEAQ. CDR3 length: 15 amino acids. The J segment lost 3 bases and the V segment lost 5 bases, leaving 3 bases of the junction unmatched.